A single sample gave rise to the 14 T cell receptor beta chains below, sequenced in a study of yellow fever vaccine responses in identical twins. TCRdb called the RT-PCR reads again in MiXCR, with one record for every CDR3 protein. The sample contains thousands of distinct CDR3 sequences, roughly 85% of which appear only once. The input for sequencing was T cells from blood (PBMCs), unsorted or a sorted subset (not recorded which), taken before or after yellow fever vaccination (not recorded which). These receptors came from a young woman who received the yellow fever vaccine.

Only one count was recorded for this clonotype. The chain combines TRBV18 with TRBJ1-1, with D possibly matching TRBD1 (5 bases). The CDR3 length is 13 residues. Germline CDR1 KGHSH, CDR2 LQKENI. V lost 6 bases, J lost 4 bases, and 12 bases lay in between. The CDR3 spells CASSRTQGTEAFF. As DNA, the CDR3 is TGTGCCAGCTCTCGTACCCAGGGCACTGAAGCTTTCTTT. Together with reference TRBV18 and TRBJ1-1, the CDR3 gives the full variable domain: NAGVMQNPRHLVRRRGQEARLRCSPMKGHSHVYWYRQLPEEGLKFMVYLQKENIIDESGMPKERFSAEFPKEGPSILRIQQVVRGDSAAYFCASSRTQGTEAFFGQGTRLTVV.

CDR3 residues: CASSLVRGYQETQYF. CDR3 DNA: TGTGCCAGCAGCTTAGTGCGGGGGTACCAAGAGACCCAGTACTTC. The rearrangement uses TRBV11-1 and TRBJ2-5; 7 nucleotides agree with TRBD2. V dropped 1 base and J dropped 0; count of bases not matched to a gene: 2. The CDR3 contains 15 residues. Germline assignment: CDR1 SGHAT and CDR2 FQDESV (reference sequence).

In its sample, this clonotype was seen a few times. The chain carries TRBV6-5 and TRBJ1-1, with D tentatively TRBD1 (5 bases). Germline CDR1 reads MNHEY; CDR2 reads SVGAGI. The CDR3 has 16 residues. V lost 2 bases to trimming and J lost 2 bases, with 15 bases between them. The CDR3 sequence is CASSYPFGGENTEAFF. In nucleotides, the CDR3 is TGTGCCAGCAGTTACCCGTTCGGGGGGGAAAACACTGAAGCTTTCTTT.

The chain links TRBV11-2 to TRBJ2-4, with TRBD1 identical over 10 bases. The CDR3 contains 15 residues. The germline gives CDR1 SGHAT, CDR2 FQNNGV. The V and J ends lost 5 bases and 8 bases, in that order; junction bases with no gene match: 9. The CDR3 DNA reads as TGTGCCAGCAGCCCCCCGACAGGGGGCCTTGACATTCAGTACTTC. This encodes CASSPPTGGLDIQYF.

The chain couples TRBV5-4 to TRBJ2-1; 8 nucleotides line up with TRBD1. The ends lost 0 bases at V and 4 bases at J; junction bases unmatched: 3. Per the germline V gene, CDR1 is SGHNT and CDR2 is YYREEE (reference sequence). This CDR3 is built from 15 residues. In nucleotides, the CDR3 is TGTGCCAGCAGCTTGGGGGACAGGCTTTACAATGAGCAGTTCTTC. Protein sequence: CASSLGDRLYNEQFF.

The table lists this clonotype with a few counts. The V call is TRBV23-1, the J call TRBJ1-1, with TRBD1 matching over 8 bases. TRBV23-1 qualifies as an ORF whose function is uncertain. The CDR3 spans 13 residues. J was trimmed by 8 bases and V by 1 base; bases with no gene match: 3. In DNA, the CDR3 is TGCGCCAGCAGTCAATTGGACAGGGACGAAGCTTTCTTT. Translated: CASSQLDRDEAFF.

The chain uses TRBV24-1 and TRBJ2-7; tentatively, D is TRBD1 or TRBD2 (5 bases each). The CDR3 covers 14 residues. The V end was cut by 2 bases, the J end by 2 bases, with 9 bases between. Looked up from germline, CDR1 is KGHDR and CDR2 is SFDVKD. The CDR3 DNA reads TGTGCCACCAGTGATTCTGGGACCACCTACGAGCAGTACTTC. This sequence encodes CATSDSGTTYEQYF.

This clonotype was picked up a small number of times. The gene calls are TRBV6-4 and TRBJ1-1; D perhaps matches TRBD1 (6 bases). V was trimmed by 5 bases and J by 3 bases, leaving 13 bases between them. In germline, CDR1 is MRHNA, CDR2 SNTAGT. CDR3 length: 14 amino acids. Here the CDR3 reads CASSLQGWDTEAFF. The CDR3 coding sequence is TGTGCCAGCAGTTTACAGGGCTGGGACACTGAAGCTTTCTTT.

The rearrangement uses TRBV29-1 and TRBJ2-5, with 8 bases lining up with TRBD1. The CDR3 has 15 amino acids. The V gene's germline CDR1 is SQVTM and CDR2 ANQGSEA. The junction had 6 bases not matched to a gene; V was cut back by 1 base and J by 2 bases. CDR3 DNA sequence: TGCAGCGTTGAAGGGGGACAGGCCCCGCAAGAGACCCAGTACTTC. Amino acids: CSVEGGQAPQETQYF.

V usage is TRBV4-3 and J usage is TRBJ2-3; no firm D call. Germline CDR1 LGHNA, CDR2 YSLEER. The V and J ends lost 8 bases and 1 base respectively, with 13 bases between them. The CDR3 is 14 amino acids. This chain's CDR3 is CASQTWWGTDTQYF. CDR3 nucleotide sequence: TGCGCCAGCCAAACCTGGTGGGGCACAGATACGCAGTATTTT.

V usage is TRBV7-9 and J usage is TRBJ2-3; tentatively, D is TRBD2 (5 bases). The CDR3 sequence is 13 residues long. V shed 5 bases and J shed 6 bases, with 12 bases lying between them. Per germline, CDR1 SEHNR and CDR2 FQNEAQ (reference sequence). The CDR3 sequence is CASSPGLTDTQYF. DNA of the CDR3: TGTGCCAGCAGCCCAGGACTCACGGATACGCAGTATTTT. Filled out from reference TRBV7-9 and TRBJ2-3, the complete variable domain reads DTGVSQNPRHKITKRGQNVTFRCDPISEHNRLYWYRQTLGQGPEFLTYFQNEAQLEKSRLLSDRFSAERPKGSFSTLEIQRTEQGDSAMYLCASSPGLTDTQYFGPGTRLTVL.

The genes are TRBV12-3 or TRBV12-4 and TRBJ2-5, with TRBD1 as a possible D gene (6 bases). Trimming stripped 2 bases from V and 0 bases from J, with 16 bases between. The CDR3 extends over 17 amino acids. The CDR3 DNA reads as TGTGCCAGCAGTTTAAGGGGACACAAAATGTACCAAGAGACCCAGTACTTC. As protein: CASSLRGHKMYQETQYF.

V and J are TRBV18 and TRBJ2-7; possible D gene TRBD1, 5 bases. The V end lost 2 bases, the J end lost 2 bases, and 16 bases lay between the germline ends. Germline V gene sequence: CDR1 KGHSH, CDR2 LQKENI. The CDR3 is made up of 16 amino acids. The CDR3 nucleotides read TGTGCCAGCTCACCAAGTGGCAGGGCACTCACCTACGAGCAGTACTTC. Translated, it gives CASSPSGRALTYEQYF. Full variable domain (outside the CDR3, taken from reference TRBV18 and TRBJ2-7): NAGVMQNPRHLVRRRGQEARLRCSPMKGHSHVYWYRQLPEEGLKFMVYLQKENIIDESGMPKERFSAEFPKEGPSILRIQQVVRGDSAAYFCASSPSGRALTYEQYFGPGTRLTVT.

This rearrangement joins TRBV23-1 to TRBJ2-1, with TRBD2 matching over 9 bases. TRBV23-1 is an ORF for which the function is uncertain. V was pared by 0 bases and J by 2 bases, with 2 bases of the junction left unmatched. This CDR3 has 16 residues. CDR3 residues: CASSQSSGSPYNEQFF. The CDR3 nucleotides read TGCGCCAGCAGTCAATCTAGCGGGAGCCCCTACAATGAGCAGTTCTTC.